These 9 T cell receptor beta chains came from one sample sequenced in a study of OX40 agonist ivuxolimab in advanced cancers. The assay was immunoSEQ multiplex PCR, and TCRdb's table has in-frame clones only and misses some. The table shows around 53,000 clones, with around 84% occurring only once. Sequences were derived from CD4+ or CD8+ T cells sorted from blood, sampled in a trial of the OX40 agonist ivuxolimab. These receptors were obtained from an adult with an advanced solid tumor such as melanoma, head and neck, liver or kidney cancer.

The V call is TRBV5-5, the J call TRBJ2-5, with D perhaps TRBD1 (5 bases). CDR3 length: 19 amino acids. The V gene's germline CDR1 is SGHKS and CDR2 YYEKEE (reference sequence). V dropped 4 bases and J dropped 5 bases, with 30 bases sitting between them. In DNA form, the CDR3 reads TGTGCCAGCAGCACCGACATCAATGCGATTTGGGGCCCCCAGGAGACCCAGTACTTC. It encodes CASSTDINAIWGPQETQYF.

A few counts support this clone. A read error likely explains this, since a far larger clone differs by one base. Different DNA sequences within this sample yield the same CDR3. The chain employs TRBV5-1 and TRBJ1-1; D perhaps matches TRBD1 (6 bases). This CDR3 comprises 14 residues. Trimming removed 4 bases from V and 0 bases from J, with 10 bases in between. The germline V gene encodes CDR1 SGHRS and CDR2 YFSETQ. The CDR3 is CASSPGAMNTEAFF. CDR3 nucleotide sequence: TGCGCCAGCAGCCCGGGGGCCATGAACACTGAAGCTTTCTTT.

This clone has a count of ten or more. This chain links TRBV12-5 with TRBJ2-7; no reliable D call. CDR3 length: 11 residues. V was clipped by 5 bases and J by 3 bases, with 5 bases between them. Germline V gene lookup returns CDR1 LGHNT and CDR2 FRNRAP. The CDR3 DNA reads as TGTGCTAGTGGTCAGAGCTACGAGCAGTACTTC. It specifies CASGQSYEQYF.

This chain links TRBV27 with TRBJ1-2, with no clear D. This CDR3 has 13 residues. Looked up from germline, CDR1 is MNHEY and CDR2 is SMNVEV (reference sequence). The V end lost 2 bases, the J end lost 3 bases, and 7 bases lay between the germline ends. The CDR3 sequence is CASSLGLDYGYTF. DNA for the CDR3: TGTGCCAGCAGTTTAGGGCTAGACTATGGCTACACCTTC.

This rearrangement joins TRBV9 to TRBJ2-3; D is ambiguous. The CDR3 covers 16 residues. Germline lookup yields CDR1 SGDLS and CDR2 YYNGEE. The ends were cut back, 2 bases at V and 2 bases at J, with 15 bases in the middle. The CDR3 DNA follows: TGTGCCAGCAGCGTCGCTAGATCCTCGATCACAGATACGCAGTATTTT. Translated, it gives CASSVARSSITDTQYF.

The V call is TRBV4-1, the J call TRBJ2-1; no clear D. Per germline, CDR1 MGHRA and CDR2 YSYEKL. The CDR3 has 13 residues. With 5 bases removed from V and 4 bases from J, the gap between germline ends came to 9 bases. The CDR3 loop reads CASSEVPYNEQFF. CDR3 sequence (DNA): TGCGCCAGCAGCGAGGTTCCATACAATGAGCAGTTCTTC.

Only one count was recorded for this clone. The genes are TRBV29-1 and TRBJ2-2; 12 bases agree with TRBD2. This CDR3 has 15 amino acids. Looked up from germline, CDR1 is SQVTM and CDR2 is ANQGSEA. Losses at the gene ends were 3 bases for V and 6 bases for J; bases not matched to a gene: 5. The CDR3 is CSVDSGLAGSGELFF. CDR3 DNA: TGCAGCGTTGATTCCGGACTAGCGGGGTCCGGGGAGCTGTTTTTT.

This chain uses TRBV4-3 with TRBJ2-1; D is undetermined. V was clipped by 2 bases and J by 10 bases, with 12 bases between them. Germline loops: CDR1 LGHNA, CDR2 YSLEER. The CDR3 extends over 13 amino acids. CDR3 nucleotides: TGCGCCAGCAGCCAATTTAAAAGACGGGAGCAGTTCTTC. It translates to CASSQFKRREQFF.

On this clone itself: The junction departs from germline at one end; a sequencing error may be responsible. The rearrangement links TRBV9 to TRBJ2-1; no firm D call. This CDR3 contains 14 residues. The germline CDR1 and CDR2 sequences are SGDLS and YYNGEE. The CDR3 DNA reads as TGTGCCAGCAGCTCTCTGGGCTCCAACAATGAGCAGTTCTTC. Residues: CASSSLGSNNEQFF.